This T cell receptor (beta chain) was obtained from a study of T cells in Graves' hyperthyroidism and ophthalmopathy. The diagnostic basis comprised clinical symptoms, serum thyroxine and TRAb, thyroid ultrasound and orbital computed tomography. Amplified regions were TCR beta CDR3 sequences from RNA transcripts. HTBI primers were employed in a first-round RT-PCR of the TCR CDR3. TCRdb analysed the multiplex PCR reads with MiXCR anew, one entry per CDR3 protein. In the table there are more than 500,000 distinct CDR3 sequences, 40% to 55% of which are singletons. Germline CDR1 MGHDK, CDR2 SYGVNS. V lost 2 bases, J lost 13 bases, and 10 bases stayed unmatched. This CDR3 is 13 amino acids long. Study-wide results and limits: Among clonotypes expanded in thyroid above 0.001, most were also found in blood. The authors' 13 V-J model separated ophthalmopathy from stable hyperthyroidism.

This clonotype was found many times. The antigen is unknown. J is TRBJ1-2 and V is TRBV25-1, with 7 nucleotides matching TRBD1. The specimen sequenced was peripheral blood or thyroid tissue (not recorded which). The receptor was derived from an adult woman with Graves' disease, either hyperthyroidism or ophthalmopathy (not recorded which). The CDR3 DNA reads TGTGCCAGCAGTGAAGGGCCAGGGGGAACGGGCACCTTC. This translates into CASSEGPGGTGTF.